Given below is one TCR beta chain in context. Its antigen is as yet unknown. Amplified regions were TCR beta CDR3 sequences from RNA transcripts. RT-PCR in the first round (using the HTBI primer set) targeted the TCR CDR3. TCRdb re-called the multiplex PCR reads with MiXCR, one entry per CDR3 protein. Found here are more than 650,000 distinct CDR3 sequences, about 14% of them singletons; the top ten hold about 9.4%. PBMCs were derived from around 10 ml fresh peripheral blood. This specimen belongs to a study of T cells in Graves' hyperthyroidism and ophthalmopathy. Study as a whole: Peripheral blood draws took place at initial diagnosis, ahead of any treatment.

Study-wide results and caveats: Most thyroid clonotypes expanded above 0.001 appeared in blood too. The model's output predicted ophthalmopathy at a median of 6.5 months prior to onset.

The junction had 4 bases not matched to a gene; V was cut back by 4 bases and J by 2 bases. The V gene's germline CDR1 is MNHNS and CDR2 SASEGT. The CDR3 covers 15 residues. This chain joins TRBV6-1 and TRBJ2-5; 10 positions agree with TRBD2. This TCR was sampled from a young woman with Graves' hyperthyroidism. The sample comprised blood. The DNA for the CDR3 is TGTGCCAGCAGTGCAGCGGGAGGGGGACAAGAGACCCAGTACTTC. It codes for CASSAAGGGQETQYF.